This T cell receptor beta chain appears in the sequencing data of a study of identifying expanded T cells in peripheral blood. General study results and limits: Technical replicates showed 0.9 to 1.5 changed clones; two weeks around 15; four weeks 19.

A remark on this clone: Its antigen remains unidentified.

Healthy donors had no documented immune events, such as infections, while sampled. Generated by immunoSEQ multiplex PCR, the TCRdb table keeps only in-frame clones and is missing some. The sample shows 80,000 to 90,000 clones, around 89% of them seen only once. Sequences were obtained from blood. The TCR originated in a person between 18 and 75 years old in good health.

In nucleotides, the CDR3 is TGCGCCAGCAGCCAAGACGCGGCGAGCTATGGCTACACCTTC. It codes for CASSQDAASYGYTF. The chain couples TRBV4-1 to TRBJ1-2; D not certain. This CDR3 is 14 amino acids long. Trimming cost V 0 bases and J 4 bases, with 9 bases left between them. Germline CDR1 is MGHRA and CDR2 is YSYEKL.